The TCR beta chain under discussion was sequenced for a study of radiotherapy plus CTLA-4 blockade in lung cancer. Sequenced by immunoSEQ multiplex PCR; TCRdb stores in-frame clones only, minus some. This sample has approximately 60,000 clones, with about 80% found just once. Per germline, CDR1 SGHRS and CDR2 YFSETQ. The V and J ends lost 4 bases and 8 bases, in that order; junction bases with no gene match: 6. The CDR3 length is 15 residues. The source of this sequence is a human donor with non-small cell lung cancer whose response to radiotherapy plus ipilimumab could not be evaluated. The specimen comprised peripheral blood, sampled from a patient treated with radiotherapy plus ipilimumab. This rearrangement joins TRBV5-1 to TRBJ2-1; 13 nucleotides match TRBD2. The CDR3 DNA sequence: TGCGCCAGCAGCCCTACTAGCGGGAGGGCTCATGAGCAGTTCTTC. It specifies CASSPTSGRAHEQFF.